This T cell receptor (beta chain) was found in a study of control samples from healthy donors and cancer patients. The V gene end was trimmed by 0 bases and the J gene end by 2 bases; junction bases not matched to a gene: 5. The CDR3 consists of 15 residues. The germline V gene encodes CDR1 SGDLS and CDR2 YYNGEE. Repertoires were generated with immunoSEQ multiplex PCR, while TCRdb's copy carries only in-frame clones and drops some. Here the sample spans some 79,000 clones, approximately 84% being singletons. The genes are TRBV9 and TRBJ2-7; 7 bases align to TRBD1. The source is a woman between 45 and 65 years old in good health. Sequencing used blood. Written as DNA, the CDR3 is TGTGCCAGCAGCGTAGGACAGGGTTCCCCCTACGAGCAGTACTTC. As protein: CASSVGQGSPYEQYF.